This TCR beta chain was obtained from a study of CD8+CD57+ T cells in acquired aplastic anemia. Study summary: When averaged, DNA from sorted CD4+ and CD8+ cells came to around 3.4 ug. Read counts for CD4+ cells (from healthy donors) averaged about 10.8 million.

For CDR3 and TCR beta VDJ profiling, genomic DNA was the template used. TCRdb ran MiXCR on the reads and lists one entry per CDR3 protein. The table lists 350,000 to 450,000 distinct CDR3 sequences, 65% to 80% of them singletons. Germline CDR1 reads DFQATT; CDR2 reads SNEGSKA (reference sequence). The J segment lost 8 bases and the V segment lost 4 bases, leaving 11 bases of the junction unmatched. CDR3 length: 13 amino acids. Note on this clonotype: Its specificity is unknown.

Overall study findings and caveats: CD8+ Simpson's diversity showed no significant patient-control difference.

Input material: sorted CD4+, CD8+, or CD8+CD57+ T cells (not recorded which) from PBMCs. This sequence originates from a human donor in good health, serving as a control. V gene TRBV20-1 combines with J gene TRBJ2-7; 7 positions agree with TRBD1. CDR3 sequence: CSANTGVNSQQYF. CDR3 in DNA: TGCAGTGCTAACACAGGGGTGAATTCACAGCAGTACTTC.